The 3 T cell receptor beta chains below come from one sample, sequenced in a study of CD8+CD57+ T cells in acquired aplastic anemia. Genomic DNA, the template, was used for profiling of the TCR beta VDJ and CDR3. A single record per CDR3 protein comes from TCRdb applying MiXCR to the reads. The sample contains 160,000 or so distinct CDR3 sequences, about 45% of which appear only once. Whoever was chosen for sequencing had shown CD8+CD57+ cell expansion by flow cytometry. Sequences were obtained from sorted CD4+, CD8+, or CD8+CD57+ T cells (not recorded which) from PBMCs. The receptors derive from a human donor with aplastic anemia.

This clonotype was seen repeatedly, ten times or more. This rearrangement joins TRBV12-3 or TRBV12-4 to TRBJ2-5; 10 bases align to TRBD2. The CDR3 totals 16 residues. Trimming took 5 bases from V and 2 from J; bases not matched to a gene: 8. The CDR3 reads CASSPGTSANQETQYF. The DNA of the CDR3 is TGTGCCAGCAGTCCCGGGACTAGCGCGAATCAAGAGACCCAGTACTTC.

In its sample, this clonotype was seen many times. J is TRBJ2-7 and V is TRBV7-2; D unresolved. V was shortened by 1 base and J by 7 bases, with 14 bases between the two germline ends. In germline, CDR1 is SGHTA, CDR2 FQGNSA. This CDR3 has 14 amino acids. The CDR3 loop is CASSLGASPQEQYF. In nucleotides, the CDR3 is TGTGCCAGCAGCTTAGGGGCTTCCCCGCAGGAGCAGTACTTC.

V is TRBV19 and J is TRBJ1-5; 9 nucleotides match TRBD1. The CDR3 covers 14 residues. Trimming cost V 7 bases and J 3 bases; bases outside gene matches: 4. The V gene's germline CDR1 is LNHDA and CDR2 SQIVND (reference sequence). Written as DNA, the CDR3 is TGTGCCAGTAAGGGACAGGGCAACAATCAGCCCCAGCATTTT. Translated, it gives CASKGQGNNQPQHF.